A single sample gave rise to the 3 T cell receptor beta chains below, sequenced in a study of T cells in localized non-small cell lung cancer. Some clones are missing from TCRdb's copy, which holds only in-frame ones; the method was immunoSEQ multiplex PCR. Of 2,500 to 3,000 clones in the sample, approximately 25% are singletons; the top ten hold about 13%. Sequencing used lung tumor tissue, obtained before any cancer treatment. These receptors were taken from a man aged 40 to 75 with stage I squamous cell lung carcinoma.

A few counts support this clone. This chain joins TRBV25-1 and TRBJ1-1, with TRBD1 identical over 10 bases. The V gene's germline CDR1 is MGHDK and CDR2 SYGVNS. This CDR3 region has 13 residues. With 8 bases clipped from V and 8 bases from J, the junction kept 8 bases outside the gene matches. The CDR3 region has the DNA TGTGCCAGCTCCGGGACAGGGGAATCGGAAGCTTTCTTT. Amino acids: CASSGTGESEAFF.

This clone was observed a handful of times. The V gene is TRBV6-8, the J gene TRBJ1-2, with 7 bases aligning to TRBD1. The germline V gene encodes CDR1 MNHGY and CDR2 SAAAGT. After removal of 2 bases from V and 5 bases from J, the junction contained 11 bases not matched to a gene. The CDR3 has 16 residues. As DNA, the CDR3 is TGTGCCAGCAGTTACATCCCCTCGGCAGGGGGGTATGGCTACACCTTC. This codes for CASSYIPSAGGYGYTF.

This clone is labeled medium-sized. This rearrangement joins TRBV11-3 to TRBJ1-1; D is unresolved. The CDR3 totals 17 residues. Between the trimmed V and J ends, which lost 1 base and 1 base, there was a span of 16 bases. Looked up from germline, CDR1 is SGHNT and CDR2 is YENEEA. CDR3 amino acids: CASSLVGSPMKNTEAFF. CDR3 in DNA: TGTGCCAGCAGCTTAGTGGGCAGCCCGATGAAGAACACTGAAGCTTTCTTT. Full variable domain (rest looked up from reference TRBV11-3 and TRBJ1-1): EAGVVQSPRYKIIEKKQPVAFWCNPISGHNTLYWYLQNLGQGPELLIRYENEEAVDDSQLPKDRFSAERLKGVDSTLKIQPAELGDSAVYLCASSLVGSPMKNTEAFFGQGTRLTVV.